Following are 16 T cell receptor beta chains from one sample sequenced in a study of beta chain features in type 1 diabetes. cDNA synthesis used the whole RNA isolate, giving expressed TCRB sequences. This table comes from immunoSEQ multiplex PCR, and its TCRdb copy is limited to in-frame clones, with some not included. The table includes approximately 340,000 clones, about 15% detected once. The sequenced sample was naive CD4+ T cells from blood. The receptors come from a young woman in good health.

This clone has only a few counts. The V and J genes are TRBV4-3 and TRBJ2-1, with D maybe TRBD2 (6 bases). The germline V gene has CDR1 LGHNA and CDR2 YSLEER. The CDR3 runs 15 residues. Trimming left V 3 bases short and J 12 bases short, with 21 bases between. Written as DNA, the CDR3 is TGCGCCAGCAGCCATGAGAATGACTGGGACTTTGGGCAGTTCTTC. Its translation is CASSHENDWDFGQFF.

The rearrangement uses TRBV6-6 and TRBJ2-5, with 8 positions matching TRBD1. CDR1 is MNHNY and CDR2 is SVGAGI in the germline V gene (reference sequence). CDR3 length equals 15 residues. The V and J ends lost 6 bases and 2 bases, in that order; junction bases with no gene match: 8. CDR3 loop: CASRQGQGRQETQYF. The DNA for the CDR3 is TGTGCCAGCAGACAAGGACAGGGTAGACAAGAGACCCAGTACTTC.

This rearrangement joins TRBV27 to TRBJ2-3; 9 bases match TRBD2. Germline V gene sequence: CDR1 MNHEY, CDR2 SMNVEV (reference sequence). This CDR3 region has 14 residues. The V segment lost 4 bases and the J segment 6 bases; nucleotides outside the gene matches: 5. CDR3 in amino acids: CASSSPAGGDTQYF. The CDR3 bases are TGTGCCAGCAGTTCGCCCGCGGGGGGGGATACGCAGTATTTT.

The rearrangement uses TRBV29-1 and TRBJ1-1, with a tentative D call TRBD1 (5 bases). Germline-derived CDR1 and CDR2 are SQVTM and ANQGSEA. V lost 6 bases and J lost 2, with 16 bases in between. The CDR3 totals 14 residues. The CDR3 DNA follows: TGCAGCGTCGCTATACAGGACAAAAACACTGAAGCTTTCTTT. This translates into CSVAIQDKNTEAFF.

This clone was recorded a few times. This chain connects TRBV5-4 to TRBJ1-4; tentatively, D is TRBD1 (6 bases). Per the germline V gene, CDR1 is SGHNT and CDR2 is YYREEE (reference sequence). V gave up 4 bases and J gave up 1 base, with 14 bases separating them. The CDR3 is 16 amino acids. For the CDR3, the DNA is TGTGCCAGCAGCGGGGGACATGTTGGAACTAATGAAAAACTGTTTTTT. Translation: CASSGGHVGTNEKLFF.

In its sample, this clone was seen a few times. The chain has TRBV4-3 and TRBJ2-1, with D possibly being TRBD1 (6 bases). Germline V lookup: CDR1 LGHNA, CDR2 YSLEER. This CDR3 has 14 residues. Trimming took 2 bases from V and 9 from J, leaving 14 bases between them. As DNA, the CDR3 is TGCGCCAGCAGCCAATCCTATACAGGGACTGAGCAGTTCTTC. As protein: CASSQSYTGTEQFF.

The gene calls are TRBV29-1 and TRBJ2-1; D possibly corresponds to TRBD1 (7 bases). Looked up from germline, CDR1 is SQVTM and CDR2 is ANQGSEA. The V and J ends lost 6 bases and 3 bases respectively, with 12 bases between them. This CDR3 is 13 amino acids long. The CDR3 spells CSVQGRYYNEQFF. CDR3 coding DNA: TGCAGCGTACAGGGGAGGTACTACAATGAGCAGTTCTTC.

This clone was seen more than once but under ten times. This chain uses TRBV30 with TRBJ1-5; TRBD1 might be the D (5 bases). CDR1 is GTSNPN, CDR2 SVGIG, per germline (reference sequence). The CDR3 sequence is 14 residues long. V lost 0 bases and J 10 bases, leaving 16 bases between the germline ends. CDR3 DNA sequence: TGTGCCTGGAGTGTACAGGCAGTGGGAGGCCCCCAGCATTTT. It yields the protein CAWSVQAVGGPQHF. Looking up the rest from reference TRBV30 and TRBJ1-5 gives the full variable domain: SQTIHQWPATLVQPVGSPLSLECTVEGTSNPNLYWYRQAAGRGLQLLFYSVGIGQISSEVPQNLSASRPQDRQFILSSKKLLLSDSGFYLCAWSVQAVGGPQHFGDGTRLSIL.

The CDR3 loop is CASSQVQLAGNDEQYF. The CDR3 DNA follows: TGCGCCAGCAGCCAAGTCCAACTAGCGGGAAACGACGAGCAGTACTTC. The chain carries TRBV4-1 and TRBJ2-7, with 10 bases that match TRBD2. The germline V gene encodes CDR1 MGHRA and CDR2 YSYEKL. The CDR3 has 16 residues. V lost 1 base, J lost 5 bases, and 8 bases stayed unmatched.

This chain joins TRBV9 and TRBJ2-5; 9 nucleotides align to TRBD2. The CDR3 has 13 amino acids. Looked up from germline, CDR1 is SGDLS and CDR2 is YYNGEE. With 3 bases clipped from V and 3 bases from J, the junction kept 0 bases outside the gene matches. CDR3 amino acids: CASSGLAEETQYF. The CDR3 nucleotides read TGTGCCAGCAGCGGACTAGCGGAAGAGACCCAGTACTTC. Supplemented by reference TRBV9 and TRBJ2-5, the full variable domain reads DSGVTQTPKHLITATGQRVTLRCSPRSGDLSVYWYQQSLDQGLQFLIQYYNGEERAKGNILERFSAQQFPDLHSELNLSSLELGDSALYFCASSGLAEETQYFGPGTRLLVL.

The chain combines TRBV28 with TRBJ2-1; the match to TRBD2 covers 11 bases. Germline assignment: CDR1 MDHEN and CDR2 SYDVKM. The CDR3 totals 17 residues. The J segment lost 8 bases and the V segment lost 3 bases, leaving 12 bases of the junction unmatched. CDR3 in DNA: TGTGCCAGCAGTTTGAGGGGCGTTAGCGGGAGGGCCCATGAGCAGTTCTTC. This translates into CASSLRGVSGRAHEQFF.

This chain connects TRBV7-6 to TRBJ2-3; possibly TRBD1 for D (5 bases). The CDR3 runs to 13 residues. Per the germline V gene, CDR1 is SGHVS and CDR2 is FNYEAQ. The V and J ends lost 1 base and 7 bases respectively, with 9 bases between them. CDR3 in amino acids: CASSLEGANTQYF. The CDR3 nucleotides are TGTGCCAGCAGCTTAGAAGGGGCCAATACGCAGTATTTT.

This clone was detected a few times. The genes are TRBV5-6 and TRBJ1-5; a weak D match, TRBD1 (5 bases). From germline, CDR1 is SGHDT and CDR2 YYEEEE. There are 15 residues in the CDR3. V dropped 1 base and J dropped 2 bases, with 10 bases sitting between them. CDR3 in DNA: TGTGCCAGCAGCTTGATCCAGGGTGGCAATCAGCCCCAGCATTTT. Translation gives CASSLIQGGNQPQHF.

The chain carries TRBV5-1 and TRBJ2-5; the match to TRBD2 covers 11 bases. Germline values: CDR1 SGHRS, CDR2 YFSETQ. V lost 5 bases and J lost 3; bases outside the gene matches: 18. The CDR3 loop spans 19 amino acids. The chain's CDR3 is CASSSRLAGGPGMEETQYF. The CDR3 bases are TGCGCCAGCAGTTCCCGTTTAGCGGGAGGGCCGGGGATGGAAGAGACCCAGTACTTC. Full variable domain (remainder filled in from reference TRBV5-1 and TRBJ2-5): KAGVTQTPRYLIKTRGQQVTLSCSPISGHRSVSWYQQTPGQGLQFLFEYFSETQRNKGNFPGRFSGRQFSNSRSEMNVSTLELGDSALYLCASSSRLAGGPGMEETQYFGPGTRLLVL.

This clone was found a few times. The DNA of the CDR3 is TGCAGCGTTGTTCCGTCTGGAAACACCATATATTTT. It translates to CSVVPSGNTIYF. The chain couples TRBV29-1 to TRBJ1-3; D call uncertain. Germline V gene data show CDR1 as SQVTM and CDR2 as ANQGSEA. This CDR3 has 12 residues. Between the trimmed V and J ends, which lost 4 bases and 1 base, there was a span of 5 bases.

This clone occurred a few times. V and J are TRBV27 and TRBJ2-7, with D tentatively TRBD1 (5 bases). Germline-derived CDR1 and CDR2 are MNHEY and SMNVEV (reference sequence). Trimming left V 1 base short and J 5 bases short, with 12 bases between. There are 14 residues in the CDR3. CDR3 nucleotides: TGTGCCAGCAGTTTATACCAGGGTAACAACGAGCAGTACTTC. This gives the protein CASSLYQGNNEQYF.